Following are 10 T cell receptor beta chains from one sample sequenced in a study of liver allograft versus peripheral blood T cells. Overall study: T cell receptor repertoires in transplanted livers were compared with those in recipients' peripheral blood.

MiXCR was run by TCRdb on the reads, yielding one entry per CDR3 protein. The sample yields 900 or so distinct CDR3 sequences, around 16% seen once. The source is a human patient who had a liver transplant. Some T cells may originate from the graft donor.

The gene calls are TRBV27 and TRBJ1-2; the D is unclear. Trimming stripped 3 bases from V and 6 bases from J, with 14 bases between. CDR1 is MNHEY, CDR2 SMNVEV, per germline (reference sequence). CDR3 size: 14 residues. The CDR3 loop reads CASSFRPSVDGYTF. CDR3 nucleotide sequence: TGTGCCAGCAGTTTTCGGCCGTCGGTGGATGGCTACACCTTC.

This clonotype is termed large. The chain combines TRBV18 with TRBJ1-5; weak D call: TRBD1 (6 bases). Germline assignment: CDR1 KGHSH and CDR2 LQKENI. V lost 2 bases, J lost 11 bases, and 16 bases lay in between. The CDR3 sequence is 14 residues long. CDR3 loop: CASSPIQGPQSQHF. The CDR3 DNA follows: TGTGCCAGCTCACCAATTCAGGGGCCCCAGTCCCAGCATTTT.

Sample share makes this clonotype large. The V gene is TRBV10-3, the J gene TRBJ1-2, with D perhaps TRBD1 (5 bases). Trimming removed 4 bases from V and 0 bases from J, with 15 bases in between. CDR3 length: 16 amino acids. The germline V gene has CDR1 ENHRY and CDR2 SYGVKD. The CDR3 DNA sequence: TGTGCCATCAGTGCCCAAAGACAGACGGCTAACTATGGCTACACCTTC. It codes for CAISAQRQTANYGYTF.

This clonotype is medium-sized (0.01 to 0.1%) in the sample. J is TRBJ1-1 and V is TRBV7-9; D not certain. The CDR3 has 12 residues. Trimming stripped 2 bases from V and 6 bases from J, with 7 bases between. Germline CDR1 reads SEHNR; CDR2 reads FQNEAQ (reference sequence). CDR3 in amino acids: CASSLRFAEAFF. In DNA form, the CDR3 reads TGTGCCAGCAGCTTAAGGTTTGCTGAAGCTTTCTTT.

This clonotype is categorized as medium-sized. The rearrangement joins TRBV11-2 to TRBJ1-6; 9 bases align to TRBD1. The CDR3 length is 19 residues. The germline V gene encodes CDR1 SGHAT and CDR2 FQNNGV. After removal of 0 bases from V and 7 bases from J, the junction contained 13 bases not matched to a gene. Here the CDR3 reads CASSLDRGTGSSWNSPLHF. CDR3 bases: TGTGCCAGCAGCTTAGATCGGGGGACAGGGTCGTCTTGGAATTCACCCCTCCACTTT.

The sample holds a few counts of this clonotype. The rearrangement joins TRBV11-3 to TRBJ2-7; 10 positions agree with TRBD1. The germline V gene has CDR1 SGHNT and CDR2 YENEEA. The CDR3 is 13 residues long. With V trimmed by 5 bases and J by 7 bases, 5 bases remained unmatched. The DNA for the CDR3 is TGTGCCAGCAGCCGACAGGGGGCTGGAGAGCAGTACTTC. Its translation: CASSRQGAGEQYF.

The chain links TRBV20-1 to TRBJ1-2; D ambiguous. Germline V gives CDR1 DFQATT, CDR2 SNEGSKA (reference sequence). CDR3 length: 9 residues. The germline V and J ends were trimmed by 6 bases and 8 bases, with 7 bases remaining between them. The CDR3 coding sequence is TGCAGTGCGCGACCGGGCTACACCTTC. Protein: CSARPGYTF.

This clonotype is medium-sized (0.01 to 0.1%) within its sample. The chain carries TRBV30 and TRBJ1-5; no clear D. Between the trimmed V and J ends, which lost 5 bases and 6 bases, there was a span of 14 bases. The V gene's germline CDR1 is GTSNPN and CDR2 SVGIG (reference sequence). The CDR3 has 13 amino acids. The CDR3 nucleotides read TGTGCCTGGGCGAAGGGAGAGGGTCAGCCCCAGCATTTT. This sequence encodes CAWAKGEGQPQHF.

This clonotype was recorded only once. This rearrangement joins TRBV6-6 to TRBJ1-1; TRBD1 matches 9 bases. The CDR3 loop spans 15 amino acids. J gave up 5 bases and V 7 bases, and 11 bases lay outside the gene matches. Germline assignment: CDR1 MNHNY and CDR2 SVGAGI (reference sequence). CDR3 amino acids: CASTPGTGLETEAFF. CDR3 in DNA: TGTGCCAGCACCCCCGGGACAGGGCTTGAAACTGAAGCTTTCTTT.

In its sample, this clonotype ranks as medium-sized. The CDR3 bases are TGTGCCAGCAGCTTATCCTTCCGTTTACCCCTCCACTTT. It yields the protein CASSLSFRLPLHF. The V gene is TRBV7-2, the J gene TRBJ1-6; D ambiguous. Trimming removed 2 bases from V and 12 bases from J, with 11 bases in between. The CDR3 is 13 residues long. CDR1 and CDR2 (germline): SGHTA, FQGNSA.